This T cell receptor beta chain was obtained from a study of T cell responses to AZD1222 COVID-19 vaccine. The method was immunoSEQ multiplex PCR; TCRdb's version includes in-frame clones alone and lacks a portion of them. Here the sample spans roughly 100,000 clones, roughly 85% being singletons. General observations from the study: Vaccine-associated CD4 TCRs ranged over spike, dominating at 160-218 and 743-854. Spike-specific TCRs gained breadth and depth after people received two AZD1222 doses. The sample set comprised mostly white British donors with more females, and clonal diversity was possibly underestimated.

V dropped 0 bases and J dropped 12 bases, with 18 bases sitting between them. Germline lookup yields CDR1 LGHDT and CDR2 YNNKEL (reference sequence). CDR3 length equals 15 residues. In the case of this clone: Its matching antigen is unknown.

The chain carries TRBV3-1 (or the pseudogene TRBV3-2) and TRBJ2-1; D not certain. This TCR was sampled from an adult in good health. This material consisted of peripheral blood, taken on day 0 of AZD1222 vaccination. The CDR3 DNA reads TGTGCCAGCAGCCAAGAGAACCTACGTTCGGTTTCGCAGTTCTTC. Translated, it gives CASSQENLRSVSQFF.